Listed here is a single T cell receptor beta chain. This specimen comes from a study of blood T cell repertoires in COVID-19. Libraries were prepared by immunoSEQ multiplex PCR; TCRdb keeps only in-frame clonotypes and omits some of them. The table includes around 100,000 clones, roughly 85% detected once. The Seattle patients, enrolled during active infection, were followed longitudinally. This CDR3 comprises 16 residues. From germline, CDR1 is ENHRY and CDR2 SYGVKD. The V and J ends lost 5 bases and 0 bases respectively, with 14 bases between them. This chain connects TRBV10-3 to TRBJ1-5, with D tentatively TRBD1 (6 bases). This receptor was obtained from a woman aged 60-75 years with COVID-19, enrolled during active disease. The sequenced sample was peripheral blood. CDR3 loop: CAISTDRSYSNQPQHF. DNA of the CDR3: TGTGCCATCAGTACAGACAGGTCCTATAGCAATCAGCCCCAGCATTTT.